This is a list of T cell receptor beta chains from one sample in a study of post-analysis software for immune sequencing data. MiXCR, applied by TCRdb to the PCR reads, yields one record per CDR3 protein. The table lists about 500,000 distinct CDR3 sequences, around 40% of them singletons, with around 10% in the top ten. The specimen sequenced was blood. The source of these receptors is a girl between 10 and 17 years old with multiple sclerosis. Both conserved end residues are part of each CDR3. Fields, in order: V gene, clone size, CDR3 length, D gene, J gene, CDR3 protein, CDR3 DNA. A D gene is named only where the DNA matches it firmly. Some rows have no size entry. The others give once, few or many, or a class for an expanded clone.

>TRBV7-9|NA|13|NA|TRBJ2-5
CASSLVVQETQYF
TGTGCCAGCAGCTTAGTAGTCCAAGAGACCCAGTACTTC
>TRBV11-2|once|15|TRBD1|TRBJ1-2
CASSTNRGKSDGYTF
TGTGCCAGCAGCACCAACAGGGGGAAGAGTGATGGCTACACCTTC
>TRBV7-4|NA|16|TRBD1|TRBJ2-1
CASSLQETGLCHEQFF
TGTGCCAGCAGCTTACAGGAGACAGGGCTTTGCCATGAGCAGTTCTTC
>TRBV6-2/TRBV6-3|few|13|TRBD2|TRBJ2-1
CASTLAGVDEQFF
TGTGCCAGCACACTAGCGGGAGTGGATGAGCAGTTCTTC
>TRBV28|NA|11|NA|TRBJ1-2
CASSTPLGYTF
TGTGCCAGCAGCACACCTCTTGGCTACACCTTC
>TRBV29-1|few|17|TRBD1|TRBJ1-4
CSVEDLTNRGRGEKLFF
TGCAGCGTTGAAGATCTTACCAACAGGGGTAGGGGTGAAAAACTGTTTTTT
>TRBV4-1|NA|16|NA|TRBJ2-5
CASSPRRGLEQETQYF
TGCGCCAGCAGCCCCCGCCGAGGACTGGAACAAGAGACCCAGTACTTC
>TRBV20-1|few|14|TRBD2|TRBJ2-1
CSASPGLYYNEQFF
TGCAGTGCTAGCCCGGGACTATACTACAATGAGCAGTTCTTC
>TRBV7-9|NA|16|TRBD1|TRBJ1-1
CASSVGTGGFITEAFF
TGTGCCAGCAGCGTTGGGACAGGGGGCTTCATCACTGAAGCTTTCTTT
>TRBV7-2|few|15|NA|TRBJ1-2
CASSLSFSGNIGYTF
TGTGCCAGCAGCCTCTCATTCTCCGGGAATATCGGCTACACCTTC
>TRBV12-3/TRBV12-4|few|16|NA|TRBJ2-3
CASSLRLRTNTDTQYF
TGTGCCAGCAGTTTAAGGTTGAGGACAAACACAGATACGCAGTATTTT
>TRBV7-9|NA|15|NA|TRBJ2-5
CASKGQAEPFNEQYF
TGTGCCAGCAAGGGGCAGGCCGAGCCATTTAATGAGCAGTACTTC
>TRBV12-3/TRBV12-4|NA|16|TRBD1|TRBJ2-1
CASSLGRGQGAHEQFF
TGTGCCAGCAGTTTAGGCCGGGGACAGGGGGCTCATGAGCAGTTCTTC
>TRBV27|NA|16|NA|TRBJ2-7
CASRPITGPSGVEQYF
TGTGCCAGCAGACCGATCACAGGGCCCTCAGGGGTCGAGCAGTACTTC
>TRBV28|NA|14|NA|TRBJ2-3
CASSFPTRTDTQYF
TGTGCCAGCAGTTTCCCTACCCGCACAGATACGCAGTATTTT
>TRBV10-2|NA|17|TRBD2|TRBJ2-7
CATSKTSLNYPGYEQYF
TGCGCCACCTCCAAGACTAGCCTAAACTACCCGGGGTACGAGCAGTACTTC
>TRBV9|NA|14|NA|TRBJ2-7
CASSVGNMNGEQYF
TGTGCCAGCAGCGTAGGTAATATGAATGGTGAGCAGTACTTC
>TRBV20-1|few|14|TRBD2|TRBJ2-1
CSATPGLAVNEQFF
TGCAGTGCTACCCCGGGGCTAGCGGTCAATGAGCAGTTCTTC
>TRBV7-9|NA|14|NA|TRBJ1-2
CASSPDSSNYGYTF
TGTGCCAGCAGCCCGGACAGCTCTAACTATGGCTACACCTTC
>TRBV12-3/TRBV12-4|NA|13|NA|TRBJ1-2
CASSQREEYGYTF
TGTGCCAGCAGTCAGAGGGAGGAGTATGGCTACACCTTC
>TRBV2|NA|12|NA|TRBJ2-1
CAPRTGPNEQFF
TGTGCCCCCAGAACCGGGCCCAATGAGCAGTTCTTC
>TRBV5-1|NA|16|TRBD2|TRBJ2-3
CASSLVLAGGTDTQYF
TGCGCCAGCAGCTTGGTTCTAGCGGGAGGTACAGATACGCAGTATTTT
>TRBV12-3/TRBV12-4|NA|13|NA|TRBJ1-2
CASSLQGCYGYTF
TGTGCCAGCAGTCTTCAGGGGTGCTATGGCTACACCTTC
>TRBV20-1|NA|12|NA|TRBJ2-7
CSARVGGGEQYF
TGCAGTGCTAGAGTAGGGGGGGGCGAGCAGTACTTC
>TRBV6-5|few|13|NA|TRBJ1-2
CASSYNGRQGYTF
TGTGCCAGCAGTTACAATGGGCGTCAGGGCTACACCTTC
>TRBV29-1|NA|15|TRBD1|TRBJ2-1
CSVRDRVGAYNEQFF
TGCAGCGTCCGCGACAGGGTTGGAGCATACAATGAGCAGTTCTTC
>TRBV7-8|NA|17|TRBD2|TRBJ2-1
CASSPPGTSFSYNEQFF
TGTGCCAGCAGCCCCCCCGGGACTAGCTTCTCCTACAATGAGCAGTTCTTC
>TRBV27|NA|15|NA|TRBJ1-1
CASSLRLAGETEAFF
TGTGCCAGCAGTTTAAGACTCGCGGGTGAGACTGAAGCTTTCTTT
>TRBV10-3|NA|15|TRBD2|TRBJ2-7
CAISAGLAGAYEQYF
TGTGCCATCAGCGCGGGACTAGCGGGAGCCTACGAGCAGTACTTC
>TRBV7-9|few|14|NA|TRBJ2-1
CASTRTADNNEQFF
TGTGCCAGCACCCGGACAGCCGACAACAATGAGCAGTTCTTC
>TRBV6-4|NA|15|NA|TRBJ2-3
CASSLAPSGTDTQYF
TGTGCCAGCAGTCTAGCGCCAAGTGGGACAGATACGCAGTATTTT
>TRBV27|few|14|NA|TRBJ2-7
CASSLKGSGYEQYF
TGTGCCAGCAGTTTGAAGGGGTCGGGGTACGAGCAGTACTTC
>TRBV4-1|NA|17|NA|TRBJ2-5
CASSQVKGTQIQETQYF
TGCGCCAGCAGCCAAGTCAAGGGGACTCAGATTCAAGAGACCCAGTACTTC
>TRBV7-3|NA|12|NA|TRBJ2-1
CASSESDGEQFF
TGTGCCAGCAGCGAGAGCGACGGGGAGCAGTTCTTC
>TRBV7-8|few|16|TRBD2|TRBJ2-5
CASSSRTSGSLETQYF
TGTGCCAGCAGCTCTCGGACTAGCGGGAGTCTCGAGACCCAGTACTTT
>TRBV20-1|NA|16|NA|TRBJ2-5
CSATNVQAEAYNEQYF
TGCAGTGCCACGAACGTGCAAGCGGAGGCATACAATGAGCAGTACTTC
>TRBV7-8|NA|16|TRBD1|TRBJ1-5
CASSLRTGVNNQPQHF
TGTGCCAGCAGCTTGCGGACAGGGGTGAACAATCAGCCCCAGCATTTT
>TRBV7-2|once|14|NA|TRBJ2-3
CASSTGRRTDTQYF
TGTGCCAGCAGCACGGGACGGCGCACAGATACGCAGTATTTT
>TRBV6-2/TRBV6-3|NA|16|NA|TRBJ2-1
CASRPLLPPSYNEQFF
TGTGCCAGCAGACCCTTACTCCCCCCTTCCTACAATGAGCAGTTCTTC
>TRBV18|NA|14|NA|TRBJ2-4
CASSPERPGNIQYF
TGTGCCAGCTCACCGGAGAGGCCTGGGAACATTCAGTACTTC
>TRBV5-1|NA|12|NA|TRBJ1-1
CASSLDGPEAFF
TGCGCCAGCAGCTTGGATGGGCCTGAAGCTTTCTTT
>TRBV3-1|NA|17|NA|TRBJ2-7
CASSQDATGSSYNEQYF
TGTGCCAGCAGCCAAGACGCGACGGGGAGCTCCTACAATGAGCAGTACTTC
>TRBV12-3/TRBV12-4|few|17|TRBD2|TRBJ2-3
CASSFGGLAGNIDTQYF
TGTGCCAGCAGTTTCGGGGGACTAGCGGGAAATATAGATACGCAGTATTTT
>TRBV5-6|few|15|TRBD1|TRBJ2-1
CASSLQDRLAYEQFF
TGTGCCAGCAGCCTACAGGACAGGTTAGCGTATGAGCAGTTCTTC
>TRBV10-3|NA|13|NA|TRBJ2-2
CAIGRLNTGELFF
TGTGCCATCGGGAGGTTGAACACCGGGGAGCTGTTTTTT
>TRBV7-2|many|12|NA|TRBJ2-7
CASSLGAYEQYF
TGCGCCAGCAGCTTGGGGGCCTACGAGCAGTACTTC
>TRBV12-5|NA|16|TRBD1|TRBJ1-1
CASGLGQGDESTEAFF
TGTGCTAGTGGTTTGGGGCAGGGGGATGAGAGCACTGAAGCTTTCTTT
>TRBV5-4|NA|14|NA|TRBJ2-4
CASSSTQGTNIQYF
TGTGCCAGCAGCTCGACGCAGGGGACAAACATTCAGTACTTC
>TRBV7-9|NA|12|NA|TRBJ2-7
CAGSLDSYEQYF
TGTGCCGGCAGCTTAGACAGCTACGAGCAGTACTTC
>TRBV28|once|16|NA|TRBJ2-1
CASSLYRERGYNEQFF
TGTGCCAGCAGTTTATATCGAGAAAGGGGCTACAATGAGCAGTTCTTC
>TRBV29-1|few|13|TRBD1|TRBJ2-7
CSASRGLLYEQYF
TGCAGCGCTTCCAGGGGGCTGCTCTACGAGCAGTACTTC